This entry lists 26 T cell receptor beta chains sequenced from one sample in a study of metastatic and nonmetastatic thyroid tumors. TCRdb re-called the PCR reads through MiXCR. The sample lists some 42,000 clones; 28% were seen once. Prior to thyroid surgery, none of the patients had received any treatment. Sequenced material: blood. Every receptor here comes from a male donor with papillary thyroid cancer or a benign thyroid nodule (not recorded which). Some clones in this sample may be carry-over from other donors' samples.

The chain carries TRBV6-5 and TRBJ2-2; D call uncertain. Germline V gene lookup returns CDR1 MNHEY and CDR2 SVGAGI. The CDR3 totals 17 residues. V gave up 3 bases and J gave up 6 bases, with 20 bases separating them. The CDR3, as DNA: TGTGCCAGCAGTTATTCAGTAGCAATGCCCTTACCCGGGGAGCTGTTTTTT. Protein sequence: CASSYSVAMPLPGELFF.

This clone came up many times. This chain links TRBV7-3 with TRBJ2-5; the D gene is possibly TRBD2 (5 bases). The CDR3 contains 15 residues. Trimming removed 1 base at V and 4 bases at J, with 13 bases between. Germline V gives CDR1 SGHTA, CDR2 FQGTGA. The CDR3 reads CASSLSAGLIETQYF. The CDR3 coding sequence is TGTGCCAGCAGCTTAAGCGCGGGCTTAATAGAGACCCAGTACTTC.

This chain uses TRBV5-6 with TRBJ2-5; D may be TRBD2 (6 bases). CDR3 size: 15 residues. CDR1 is SGHDT and CDR2 is YYEEEE in the germline V gene. V shed 3 bases and J shed 2 bases, with 14 bases lying between them. The CDR3 sequence: CASSWFSGAQETQYF. The CDR3 region has the DNA TGTGCCAGCAGCTGGTTTAGCGGAGCGCAAGAGACCCAGTACTTC.

This clone came up many times. The V and J genes are TRBV2 and TRBJ2-1; 8 bases are a match to TRBD2. The trim removed 1 base at V and 3 bases at J, leaving 5 bases unmatched. The germline V gene has CDR1 SNHLY and CDR2 FYNNEI. CDR3 length: 16 amino acids. CDR3 protein: CASSEEEAGDYNEQFF. The CDR3 DNA sequence: TGTGCCAGCAGTGAAGAGGAAGCGGGAGACTACAATGAGCAGTTCTTC.

This clone was counted ten times or more. The CDR3 region is CASSSSGSHEQYF. CDR3 DNA sequence: TGTGCCAGCAGTTCTAGTGGGAGCCACGAGCAGTACTTC. The genes are TRBV7-3 and TRBJ2-7; tentative D call: TRBD2 (5 bases). The CDR3 totals 13 residues. The germline CDR1 and CDR2 sequences are SGHTA and FQGTGA. V lost 6 bases to trimming and J lost 5 bases, with 14 bases between them.

This sequence joins TRBV5-1 and TRBJ2-1; 12 bases are shared with TRBD2. The germline CDR1 and CDR2 sequences are SGHRS and YFSETQ. This CDR3 spans 14 amino acids. V dropped 5 bases and J dropped 10; count of bases not matched to a gene: 7. CDR3 nucleotide sequence: TGCGCCAGCAGAAAGGCTAGCGGGGGGGTGGAGCAGTTCTTC. It codes for CASRKASGGVEQFF.

V is TRBV13 and J is TRBJ2-7, with 10 bases lining up with TRBD2. V was clipped by 2 bases and J by 2 bases; unmatched bases: 3. In germline, CDR1 is PRHDT, CDR2 FYEKMQ (reference sequence). This CDR3 is built from 15 residues. The CDR3 region is CASSLRSGGAYEQYF. Here the CDR3 DNA reads TGTGCCAGCAGCTTACGGAGCGGGGGGGCCTACGAGCAGTACTTC.

This clone was seen a few times. V gene TRBV6-2 or TRBV6-3 combines with J gene TRBJ2-7, with D perhaps matching TRBD2 (6 bases). V was trimmed by 5 bases and J by 6 bases, leaving 20 bases between them. This CDR3 region has 15 residues. Germline values: CDR1 MNHEY, CDR2 SVGEGT. The CDR3 spells CASSDGTPPAFEQYF. The CDR3 nucleotides are TGTGCCAGCAGTGACGGGACTCCACCCGCCTTCGAGCAGTACTTC.

In this sample, this clone turned up many times. The chain combines TRBV20-1 with TRBJ2-5; tentatively, D is TRBD1 (5 bases). Trimming stripped 3 bases from V and 5 bases from J, with 10 bases between. The CDR3 extends over 12 amino acids. Germline V lookup: CDR1 DFQATT, CDR2 SNEGSKA (reference sequence). The CDR3 DNA reads TGCAGTGCTAGTTCAGGGTTGGAGACCCAGTACTTC. Translating gives CSASSGLETQYF.

The V gene is TRBV7-3, the J gene TRBJ1-6, with D tentatively TRBD1 (5 bases). Germline CDR1 and CDR2: SGHTA and FQGTGA. Trimming removed 4 bases from V and 4 bases from J, with 11 bases in between. The CDR3 contains 15 residues. CDR3 coding DNA: TGTGCCAGCAGCTCCGAGGGACGGTATAATTCACCCCTCCACTTT. This sequence encodes CASSSEGRYNSPLHF.

This chain joins TRBV14 and TRBJ2-7, with 10 bases that match TRBD2. CDR3 size: 16 residues. V was clipped by 6 bases and J by 3 bases; unmatched bases: 11. Germline assignment: CDR1 SGHDN and CDR2 FVKESK. As DNA, the CDR3 is TGTGCCAGCAGTCGATTCGGACTAGCGGATATCTACGAGCAGTACTTC. Amino acids: CASSRFGLADIYEQYF.

This clone was observed a handful of times. V is TRBV6-5 and J is TRBJ2-7; 11 positions agree with TRBD2. V lost 0 bases to trimming and J lost 2 bases; unmatched junction nucleotides: 6. This CDR3 spans 17 amino acids. Germline-derived CDR1 and CDR2 are MNHEY and SVGAGI. In nucleotides, the CDR3 is TGTGCCAGCAGTTACTCACAGATAGCGGGAGGGCCCTACGAGCAGTACTTC. Its translation is CASSYSQIAGGPYEQYF.

The gene calls are TRBV2 and TRBJ1-1; D gene ambiguous. This CDR3 is built from 14 residues. Looked up from germline, CDR1 is SNHLY and CDR2 is FYNNEI. Trimming removed 10 bases at V and 1 base at J, with 16 bases between. The CDR3 protein is CATNKQISNTEAFF. The DNA of the CDR3 is TGTGCCACAAATAAACAGATTTCGAACACTGAAGCTTTCTTT.

The rearrangement uses TRBV11-2 and TRBJ1-1; D remains unclear. The CDR3 is 12 amino acids. The germline V gene has CDR1 SGHAT and CDR2 FQNNGV. Between the trimmed V and J ends, which lost 5 bases and 10 bases, there was a span of 14 bases. The CDR3 loop reads CASSPGPLRAFF. The CDR3 nucleotides are TGTGCCAGCAGCCCGGGCCCGTTAAGAGCTTTCTTT.

J is TRBJ2-1 and V is TRBV7-2, with D possibly matching TRBD2 (5 bases). CDR3 length: 15 residues. Germline CDR1 reads SGHTA; CDR2 reads FQGNSA. Between the trimmed V and J ends, which lost 6 bases and 0 bases, there was a span of 12 bases. For the CDR3, the DNA is TGTGCCAGCAGGCCGGACTTGTACTCCTACAATGAGCAGTTCTTC. This gives the protein CASRPDLYSYNEQFF.

The chain carries TRBV25-1 and TRBJ2-5; tentative D call: TRBD1 (7 bases). The length of the CDR3 is 20 residues. In germline, CDR1 is MGHDK, CDR2 SYGVNS. V lost 8 bases to trimming and J lost 4 bases, with 35 bases between them. CDR3 DNA sequence: TGTGCCAGCTCCGGCTCGGAGCAAACAGGGGACGTGTGGGGAGGAGAGACCCAGTACTTC. Protein: CASSGSEQTGDVWGGETQYF.

J is TRBJ2-5 and V is TRBV3-1; no clear D. This CDR3 has 15 amino acids. Deletions cut 0 bases from V and 3 bases from J, with 11 bases between. Germline-derived CDR1 and CDR2 are LGHDT and YNNKEL (reference sequence). The CDR3 spells CASSQDVGAEETQYF. The CDR3 region has the DNA TGTGCCAGCAGCCAAGATGTTGGCGCAGAAGAGACCCAGTACTTC.

This clone turned up a few times. V and J are TRBV28 and TRBJ1-2, with D maybe TRBD1 (5 bases). V lost 6 bases and J 3 bases, leaving 17 bases between the germline ends. CDR1 is MDHEN and CDR2 is SYDVKM in the germline V gene. The CDR3 spans 15 residues. CDR3 amino acids: CASSRAGARDYGYTF. The CDR3 coding sequence is TGTGCCAGCAGCCGGGCTGGGGCGCGTGACTATGGCTACACCTTC.

In its sample, this clone was seen a few times. The chain employs TRBV2 and TRBJ2-1; D ambiguous. V lost 5 bases and J lost 7, with 9 bases in between. The CDR3 extends over 12 amino acids. Germline assignment: CDR1 SNHLY and CDR2 FYNNEI. The CDR3 DNA is TGTGCCAGCAGTTCCAGGTCAAATGAGCAGTTCTTC. Amino acid sequence: CASSSRSNEQFF.

This clone appeared a few times. The chain combines TRBV30 with TRBJ1-6, with D maybe TRBD1 (5 bases). Per germline, CDR1 GTSNPN and CDR2 SVGIG (reference sequence). CDR3 length: 17 residues. The V end was cut by 1 base, the J end by 4 bases, with 17 bases between. As DNA, the CDR3 is TGTGCCTGGAGTGGACCTGCCCAGGGCTCGTATAATTCACCCCTCCACTTT. Translated, it gives CAWSGPAQGSYNSPLHF.

The chain joins TRBV4-3 to TRBJ2-7, with D tentatively TRBD2 (5 bases). The CDR3 spans 15 residues. The germline CDR1 and CDR2 sequences are LGHNA and YSLEER. With 0 bases removed from V and 5 bases from J, the gap between germline ends came to 14 bases. CDR3 in amino acids: CASSQDGGTGDEQYF. Written as DNA, the CDR3 is TGCGCCAGCAGCCAAGATGGAGGAACTGGTGACGAGCAGTACTTC.

This clone was counted at least ten times. This chain joins TRBV19 and TRBJ1-3, with D possibly TRBD1 on 5 matching bases. CDR3 length: 17 residues. Looked up from germline, CDR1 is LNHDA and CDR2 is SQIVND (reference sequence). Trimming removed 6 bases from V and 0 bases from J, with 18 bases in between. The CDR3 bases are TGTGCCAGTAGGGATAGGGGACCTCAACGCTCTGGAAACACCATATATTTT. Protein sequence: CASRDRGPQRSGNTIYF.

This clone came up many times. Since a much larger clone is just one base distant, this may be a read error. This sequence joins TRBV6-1 and TRBJ1-5; D ambiguous. Germline CDR1 is MNHNS and CDR2 is SASEGT. This CDR3 contains 13 residues. Written as DNA, the CDR3 is TGTGCGGCCAGAGGGCCCGGGGATCAGCCCCAGCATTTT. Amino acid sequence: CAARGPGDQPQHF.

J is TRBJ2-1 and V is TRBV11-2; possibly TRBD2 for D (5 bases). Germline CDR1 SGHAT, CDR2 FQNNGV. Trimming removed 2 bases at V and 5 bases at J, with 7 bases between. The CDR3 is 13 residues long. CDR3 sequence: CASSLLLDNEQFF. CDR3 DNA: TGTGCCAGCAGCTTATTACTAGACAATGAGCAGTTCTTC.

This clone showed up many times. The rearrangement joins TRBV11-1 to TRBJ2-5, with D perhaps TRBD1 (6 bases). Germline V CDR1 and CDR2: SGHAT, FQDESV (reference sequence). CDR3 length equals 12 residues. V was trimmed by 1 base and J by 7 bases, leaving 7 bases between them. The CDR3 coding sequence is TGTGCCAGCAGCTTAGAGGGGGTGACCCAGTACTTC. Amino acids: CASSLEGVTQYF.

This clone was seen at least ten times. This rearrangement joins TRBV19 to TRBJ2-2; 7 bases fit TRBD2. In germline, CDR1 is LNHDA, CDR2 SQIVND (reference sequence). V was pared by 4 bases and J by 4 bases, with 6 bases of the junction left unmatched. The CDR3 runs 15 residues. CDR3 sequence (DNA): TGTGCCAGTAGTAACCTAGCGGAGAGCACCGGGGAGCTGTTTTTT. It codes for CASSNLAESTGELFF.